These 31 T cell receptor beta chains were all obtained from the same sample, sequenced in a study of blood T cell repertoires in COVID-19. Libraries were prepared by immunoSEQ multiplex PCR; TCRdb keeps only in-frame clonotypes and omits some of them. Of about 190,000 clones listed, around four fifths are singletons. The sequenced sample was peripheral blood. These receptors all stem from a human donor in a cohort sampled during active COVID-19.

J is TRBJ2-3 and V is TRBV24-1; the D is unclear. V lost 2 bases to trimming and J lost 4 bases, with 12 bases between them. CDR1 and CDR2 from the germline V gene are KGHDR and SFDVKD. This CDR3 region has 15 residues. DNA for the CDR3: TGTGCCACCAGTGATTCCGGTCCCGGTGCAGATACGCAGTATTTT. Translated, it gives CATSDSGPGADTQYF.

This chain connects TRBV25-1 to TRBJ2-4, with TRBD2 as a possible D gene (6 bases). CDR1 and CDR2 (germline): MGHDK, SYGVNS. With 5 bases removed from V and 5 bases from J, the gap between germline ends came to 7 bases. The length of the CDR3 is 12 residues. CDR3 in DNA: TGTGCCAGCAGTCCGGGGGAAAACATTCAGTACTTC. Translation gives CASSPGENIQYF.

Only one count was recorded for this clone. This sequence joins TRBV6-5 and TRBJ2-5, with 9 bases matching TRBD2. Trimming took 5 bases from V and 7 from J; bases not matched to a gene: 5. The CDR3 is 13 residues long. Germline V CDR1 and CDR2: MNHEY, SVGAGI. This CDR3 is CASSRREGRTQYF. The CDR3 coding sequence is TGTGCCAGCAGTAGGCGGGAGGGCCGGACCCAGTACTTC.

This sequence joins TRBV24-1 and TRBJ2-1; the match to TRBD2 covers 9 bases. The CDR3 covers 15 residues. V shed 1 base and J 6 bases; nucleotides not matched to a gene: 3. Germline assignment: CDR1 KGHDR and CDR2 SFDVKD. The CDR3 loop is CATSDFSGSGNEQFF. The CDR3 DNA reads TGTGCCACCAGTGATTTTAGCGGGAGTGGCAATGAGCAGTTCTTC.

CDR3 sequence: CASSLALQSYEQYV. The CDR3 DNA reads as TGTGCCAGCAGCTTAGCCCTTCAGTCCTACGAGCAGTACGTC. V usage is TRBV7-3 and J usage is TRBJ2-7; D unclear. CDR3 length: 14 amino acids. Looked up from germline, CDR1 is SGHTA and CDR2 is FQGTGA. The ends were cut back, 2 bases at V and 1 base at J, with 9 bases in the middle.

J is TRBJ1-2 and V is TRBV28; 7 bases fit TRBD1. Looked up from germline, CDR1 is MDHEN and CDR2 is SYDVKM. The CDR3 loop spans 17 amino acids. V lost 4 bases, J lost 2 bases, and 13 bases stayed unmatched. This CDR3 is CASSSQGRNQKNYGYTF. CDR3 nucleotides: TGTGCCAGCAGTTCACAGGGGCGAAACCAAAAAAACTATGGCTACACCTTC.

The rearrangement uses TRBV12-3 or TRBV12-4 and TRBJ1-2; the match to TRBD1 covers 7 bases. The CDR3 has 13 amino acids. J gave up 2 bases and V 8 bases, and 5 bases lay outside the gene matches. CDR3 nucleotide sequence: TGTGCCAGCCTTTCGACAGGGAACTATGGCTACACCTTC. This sequence encodes CASLSTGNYGYTF.

This chain uses TRBV30 with TRBJ2-1; TRBD1 aligns across 9 bases. Germline V gives CDR1 GTSNPN, CDR2 SVGIG (reference sequence). The junction had 6 bases not matched to a gene; V was cut back by 4 bases and J by 2 bases. This CDR3 region has 15 residues. The CDR3 spells CAWIGWDRAYNEQFF. CDR3 sequence (DNA): TGTGCCTGGATAGGGTGGGACAGGGCCTACAATGAGCAGTTCTTC.

This clone has a handful of counts. V is TRBV11-2 and J is TRBJ1-6, with D perhaps TRBD1 (5 bases). This CDR3 has 16 amino acids. Trimming stripped 2 bases from V and 10 bases from J, with 18 bases between. CDR1 and CDR2 from the germline V gene are SGHAT and FQNNGV. CDR3 DNA sequence: TGTGCCAGCAGCTTAAAAATACAGGACGTGGGGTCACCCCTCCACTTT. Translation gives CASSLKIQDVGSPLHF.

In its sample, this clone was seen many times. The rearrangement joins TRBV11-2 to TRBJ2-2; possible D gene TRBD2, 6 bases. CDR3 size: 14 residues. Per germline, CDR1 SGHAT and CDR2 FQNNGV. V was shortened by 0 bases and J by 9 bases, with 11 bases between the two germline ends. The CDR3 coding sequence is TGTGCCAGCAGCTTAGATCGGGGGAACAGGGAGCTGTTTTTT. Translating gives CASSLDRGNRELFF.

As for this clone: One end of the junction does not line up with germline, which may come from a read error. This sequence joins TRBV7-7 and TRBJ2-2, with TRBD1 matching 7 bases. This CDR3 contains 15 residues. Germline CDR1 is SSHAT and CDR2 is FNYEAQ (reference sequence). The CDR3 DNA follows: TGTGCTAGCAGCTTAGAGGGGGCCGTCACCGGGGAGCTGTTTTTT. Protein product: CASSLEGAVTGELFF.

This clone was seen just once. The J gene is TRBJ1-5, the V gene TRBV5-1, with D hard to call. The V end was cut by 4 bases, the J end by 0 bases, with 11 bases between. Germline V lookup: CDR1 SGHRS, CDR2 YFSETQ. The CDR3 totals 15 residues. The CDR3 DNA sequence: TGCGCCAGCAGCGTAGAGTTTGTTAGCAATCAGCCCCAGCATTTT. It specifies CASSVEFVSNQPQHF.

The chain is built from TRBV5-1 and TRBJ2-5; TRBD2 matches 8 bases. Germline V lookup: CDR1 SGHRS, CDR2 YFSETQ. The CDR3 extends over 16 amino acids. After removal of 3 bases from V and 0 bases from J, the junction contained 7 bases not matched to a gene. Here the CDR3 DNA reads TGCGCCAGCAGCTGGGACGTAGCGGGGTACCAAGAGACCCAGTACTTC. Its protein is CASSWDVAGYQETQYF.

The chain is built from TRBV9 and TRBJ2-1, with D hard to call. The CDR3 totals 15 residues. Germline V gene sequence: CDR1 SGDLS, CDR2 YYNGEE. Deletions cut 0 bases from V and 5 bases from J, with 12 bases between. This chain's CDR3 is CASSVAGSPNNEQFF. The CDR3, as DNA: TGTGCCAGCAGCGTAGCCGGGTCACCTAACAATGAGCAGTTCTTC.

The chain's CDR3 is CASSLAPGRTGELFF. The CDR3 nucleotides are TGCGCCAGCAGCTTGGCTCCGGGTAGGACCGGGGAGCTGTTTTTT. The J gene is TRBJ2-2, the V gene TRBV5-1, with D unresolved. This CDR3 contains 15 residues. V was cut by 0 bases and J by 5 bases, with 11 bases left in between. CDR1 and CDR2 from the germline V gene are SGHRS and YFSETQ.

The CDR3 region has the DNA TGTGCCAGCACCAAGGGAGGGAGGCCCTACAATGAGCAGTTCTTC. Protein product: CASTKGGRPYNEQFF. V is TRBV28 and J is TRBJ2-1; 7 bases line up with TRBD2. Germline values: CDR1 MDHEN, CDR2 SYDVKM. The trim removed 7 bases at V and 2 bases at J, leaving 8 bases unmatched. CDR3 length: 15 amino acids.

The chain uses TRBV6-5 and TRBJ2-5; 8 bases are a match to TRBD1. Germline V gene sequence: CDR1 MNHEY, CDR2 SVGAGI. J gave up 6 bases and V 5 bases, and 8 bases lay outside the gene matches. This CDR3 has 14 residues. The CDR3 here is CASSPLDRDKTQYF. The CDR3 bases are TGTGCCAGCAGTCCCCTGGACAGGGATAAGACCCAGTACTTC.

The rearrangement joins TRBV19 to TRBJ2-1, with 9 bases fitting TRBD2. The V segment lost 6 bases and the J segment 4 bases; nucleotides outside the gene matches: 10. CDR1 is LNHDA and CDR2 is SQIVND in the germline V gene (reference sequence). The CDR3 loop spans 16 amino acids. For the CDR3, the DNA is TGTGCCAGTAGCAAGACCGGGACTAGCATTTACAATGAGCAGTTCTTC. This sequence encodes CASSKTGTSIYNEQFF.

This chain links TRBV6-5 with TRBJ1-1; 9 nucleotides agree with TRBD1. After removal of 6 bases from V and 1 base from J, the junction contained 3 bases not matched to a gene. Germline V gives CDR1 MNHEY, CDR2 SVGAGI. The CDR3 is 14 residues long. DNA of the CDR3: TGTGCCAGCAGACCGGGACAGGGGAACACTGAAGCTTTCTTT. Protein product: CASRPGQGNTEAFF.

V and J are TRBV24-1 and TRBJ2-1; the D gene is possibly TRBD1 (6 bases). This CDR3 region has 13 residues. Trimming cost V 9 bases and J 3 bases, with 11 bases left between them. Germline lookup yields CDR1 KGHDR and CDR2 SFDVKD. CDR3 in amino acids: CATGTSDYNEQFF. CDR3 sequence (DNA): TGTGCCACCGGGACATCGGACTACAATGAGCAGTTCTTC.

V usage is TRBV5-1 and J usage is TRBJ1-6; D might be TRBD1 (5 bases). Germline-derived CDR1 and CDR2 are SGHRS and YFSETQ. CDR3 length: 14 residues. V dropped 4 bases and J dropped 7 bases, with 12 bases sitting between them. The chain's CDR3 is CASSKSGPNSPLHF. In nucleotides, the CDR3 is TGCGCCAGCAGCAAATCAGGGCCCAATTCACCCCTCCACTTT. The variable domain in full, with the rest retrieved from reference TRBV5-1 and TRBJ1-6, is KAGVTQTPRYLIKTRGQQVTLSCSPISGHRSVSWYQQTPGQGLQFLFEYFSETQRNKGNFPGRFSGRQFSNSRSEMNVSTLELGDSALYLCASSKSGPNSPLHFGNGTRLTVT.

This chain links TRBV24-1 with TRBJ2-1; D is ambiguous. This CDR3 is built from 17 residues. Germline V gives CDR1 KGHDR, CDR2 SFDVKD. The ends were cut back, 1 base at V and 6 bases at J, with 18 bases in the middle. The CDR3 loop is CATSDFSRSSNPNEQFF. The CDR3 DNA is TGTGCCACCAGTGATTTTAGTCGCTCGTCAAACCCCAATGAGCAGTTCTTC.

The rearrangement joins TRBV6-5 to TRBJ1-2; TRBD1 matches 10 bases. Germline V lookup: CDR1 MNHEY, CDR2 SVGAGI. The CDR3 covers 15 residues. V dropped 8 bases and J dropped 3; count of bases not matched to a gene: 9. The CDR3 reads CASSADGTGDYGYTF. CDR3 DNA: TGTGCCAGCTCAGCAGATGGGACAGGGGACTATGGCTACACCTTC.

The chain has TRBV10-3 and TRBJ1-2, with 9 bases that match TRBD1. The CDR3 spans 14 residues. Germline lookup yields CDR1 ENHRY and CDR2 SYGVKD. V trimming: 7 bases; J trimming: 7 bases; junction bases outside the gene matches: 10. The CDR3 bases are TGTGCCATCAACACGGACAGGGGAAAGGCTGGCTACACCTTC. It codes for CAINTDRGKAGYTF.

The chain joins TRBV7-9 to TRBJ2-1; TRBD2 aligns across 10 bases. V lost 5 bases, J lost 8 bases, and 9 bases stayed unmatched. This CDR3 has 15 amino acids. The germline CDR1 and CDR2 sequences are SEHNR and FQNEAQ (reference sequence). The chain's CDR3 is CASSPGLAVAYEQFF. The CDR3 DNA is TGTGCCAGCAGCCCCGGACTAGCGGTAGCCTATGAGCAGTTCTTC.

The chain carries TRBV5-1 and TRBJ1-1; the D gene is possibly TRBD1 (6 bases). The CDR3 is 12 amino acids. Germline CDR1 reads SGHRS; CDR2 reads YFSETQ. Trimming removed 4 bases at V and 8 bases at J, with 12 bases between. Written as DNA, the CDR3 is TGCGCCAGCAGCCTTCAGGGGCAGGAAGCTTTCTTT. This translates into CASSLQGQEAFF.

The rearrangement uses TRBV5-1 and TRBJ2-5; 8 nucleotides align to TRBD1. This CDR3 contains 14 residues. V lost 4 bases to trimming and J lost 5 bases; unmatched junction nucleotides: 7. Germline-derived CDR1 and CDR2 are SGHRS and YFSETQ. CDR3 sequence: CASSPDRARETQYF. The DNA of the CDR3 is TGCGCCAGCAGCCCGGACAGGGCGAGGGAGACCCAGTACTTC.

The V call is TRBV11-2, the J call TRBJ2-1, with TRBD2 matching over 8 bases. This CDR3 is 16 amino acids long. Germline lookup yields CDR1 SGHAT and CDR2 FQNNGV. Trimming took 5 bases from V and 6 from J; bases not matched to a gene: 12. CDR3 sequence: CASSRVGQRGTNEQFF. DNA of the CDR3: TGTGCCAGCAGCCGAGTCGGCCAGCGGGGGACCAATGAGCAGTTCTTC.

This chain's CDR3 is CASSLGTSASSYNEQFF. The CDR3 nucleotides read TGCGCCAGCAGCTTGGGGACTAGCGCGAGCTCCTACAATGAGCAGTTCTTC. V usage is TRBV5-1 and J usage is TRBJ2-1; 9 bases map to TRBD2. The germline gives CDR1 SGHRS, CDR2 YFSETQ. The CDR3 consists of 17 residues. V was clipped by 0 bases and J by 0 bases; unmatched bases: 4.

The chain recombines TRBV6-5 with TRBJ2-7; possibly TRBD2 for D (6 bases). The CDR3 loop spans 15 amino acids. V gave up 0 bases and J gave up 2 bases, with 11 bases separating them. The germline V gene encodes CDR1 MNHEY and CDR2 SVGAGI. The CDR3 coding sequence is TGTGCCAGCAGTTACTCCTCGGGGGTCACCTACGAGCAGTACGTC. Translating gives CASSYSSGVTYEQYV.

This CDR3 reads CASSLGLEETQYF. The CDR3 coding sequence is TGCGCCAGCAGCTTGGGTCTAGAAGAGACCCAGTACTTC. The chain combines TRBV5-1 with TRBJ2-5; D gene uncertain. Trimming shortened V by 0 bases and J by 3 bases, and 6 bases separated the two germline ends. This CDR3 comprises 13 residues. The V gene's germline CDR1 is SGHRS and CDR2 YFSETQ.